The rows below give T cell receptor beta chains drawn from one sample of a study of identifying expanded T cells in peripheral blood. Sequencing was performed with immunoSEQ multiplex PCR; in TCRdb, only in-frame clones are kept and a portion is missing. The data hold some 90,000 clones, with 75% to 90% observed a single time. Sequencing used blood. These receptors were collected from a person aged 18 to 70 in good health. Each CDR3 is given with its conserved first and last residue. Fields, in order: clone size, V gene, D gene, J gene, CDR3 protein, CDR3 DNA. A D gene is named only where the DNA matches it firmly. A row's size may be missing; if present it is once, few, many or a size class.

clone_size: few; v_call: TRBV11-2; d_call: TRBD1; j_call: TRBJ1-1; cdr3_aa: CASRYGQGDTEAFF; cdr3_nt: TGTGCCAGCAGGTACGGACAGGGAGACACTGAAGCTTTCTTT
clone_size: NA; v_call: TRBV6-5; d_call: NA; j_call: TRBJ1-1; cdr3_aa: CASSYSRVSEAFF; cdr3_nt: TGTGCCAGCAGTTACTCGAGGGTTTCTGAAGCTTTCTTT
clone_size: NA; v_call: TRBV7-2; d_call: NA; j_call: TRBJ2-5; cdr3_aa: CASSSRIRGTETQYF; cdr3_nt: TGTGCCAGCAGCAGCCGCATACGGGGGACGGAGACCCAGTACTTC
clone_size: NA; v_call: TRBV7-2; d_call: NA; j_call: TRBJ2-1; cdr3_aa: CASSLEGTATPRRFF; cdr3_nt: TGTGCCAGCAGCTTAGAGGGGACGGCCACACCTAGGCGGTTCTTC
clone_size: NA; v_call: TRBV6-1; d_call: NA; j_call: TRBJ2-7; cdr3_aa: CASRQTSSYEQYF; cdr3_nt: TGTGCCAGCAGACAGACGAGCTCCTACGAGCAGTACTTC
clone_size: NA; v_call: TRBV10-2; d_call: NA; j_call: TRBJ1-5; cdr3_aa: CASSSPSNQPQHF; cdr3_nt: TGCGCCAGCAGTTCGCCGAGCAATCAGCCCCAGCATTTT
clone_size: few; v_call: TRBV7-6; d_call: NA; j_call: TRBJ1-3; cdr3_aa: CASSGSTGISSGNTIYF; cdr3_nt: TGTGCCAGCAGCGGGTCGACCGGGATTTCCTCTGGAAACACCATATATTTT
clone_size: NA; v_call: TRBV15; d_call: NA; j_call: TRBJ2-7; cdr3_aa: CATSRDISGEQYF; cdr3_nt: TGTGCCACCAGCAGAGATATTAGCGGCGAGCAGTACTTC
clone_size: NA; v_call: TRBV2; d_call: NA; j_call: TRBJ2-2; cdr3_aa: CASSLGTTGELFF; cdr3_nt: TGTGCCAGCAGTCTAGGGACTACCGGGGAGCTGTTTTTT
clone_size: NA; v_call: TRBV7-9; d_call: NA; j_call: TRBJ2-1; cdr3_aa: CASSLPYRAAGLRNEQFF; cdr3_nt: TGTGCCAGCAGCTTACCATACAGGGCCGCGGGCCTTCGGAATGAGCAGTTCTTC
clone_size: NA; v_call: TRBV7-9; d_call: NA; j_call: TRBJ2-2; cdr3_aa: CASSSATGLNGELFF; cdr3_nt: TGTGCCAGCAGCTCGGCTACAGGGCTTAACGGGGAGCTGTTTTTT
clone_size: NA; v_call: TRBV18; d_call: TRBD2; j_call: TRBJ2-3; cdr3_aa: CASSKRTSGELDTQYF; cdr3_nt: TGTGCCAGCTCAAAGCGGACTAGCGGGGAGTTGGATACGCAGTATTTT
clone_size: NA; v_call: TRBV5-6; d_call: NA; j_call: TRBJ1-2; cdr3_aa: CASSLVQTYGYTF; cdr3_nt: TGTGCCAGCAGCTTGGTGCAGACCTATGGCTACACCTTC
clone_size: NA; v_call: TRBV11-2; d_call: NA; j_call: TRBJ1-4; cdr3_aa: CASSLGSLGGGSSEKLFF; cdr3_nt: TGTGCCAGCAGCTTAGGGTCTTTGGGCGGGGGATCTAGTGAAAAACTGTTTTTT
clone_size: once; v_call: TRBV4-3; d_call: NA; j_call: TRBJ1-1; cdr3_aa: CASSQVGIYTEAFF; cdr3_nt: TGCGCCAGCAGCCAAGTCGGGATATACACTGAAGCTTTCTTT
clone_size: NA; v_call: TRBV6-1; d_call: NA; j_call: TRBJ1-5; cdr3_aa: CASMTSYSNQPQHF; cdr3_nt: TGTGCCAGCATGACATCCTATAGCAATCAGCCCCAGCATTTT
clone_size: NA; v_call: TRBV4-1; d_call: NA; j_call: TRBJ1-1; cdr3_aa: CASSSLGRTVNTEAFF; cdr3_nt: TGCGCCAGCAGCTCCCTAGGGCGGACAGTGAACACTGAAGCTTTCTTT
clone_size: once; v_call: TRBV11-2; d_call: TRBD1; j_call: TRBJ1-5; cdr3_aa: CASSLDWGDREGQPQHF; cdr3_nt: TGTGCCAGCAGCTTAGATTGGGGGGACAGGGAGGGACAGCCCCAGCATTTT
clone_size: NA; v_call: TRBV9; d_call: NA; j_call: TRBJ2-3; cdr3_aa: CASSPSTVRPYTQYF; cdr3_nt: TGTGCCAGCAGCCCCAGTACGGTCCGCCCGTATACGCAGTATTTT
clone_size: NA; v_call: TRBV6-6; d_call: NA; j_call: TRBJ1-2; cdr3_aa: CASSPGVTYGYTF; cdr3_nt: TGTGCCAGCAGTCCAGGGGTTACCTATGGCTACACCTTC
clone_size: NA; v_call: TRBV29-1; d_call: NA; j_call: TRBJ2-1; cdr3_aa: CSVGARWSNEQFF; cdr3_nt: TGCAGCGTTGGGGCGAGGTGGAGCAATGAGCAGTTCTTC
clone_size: NA; v_call: TRBV6-1; d_call: NA; j_call: TRBJ1-6; cdr3_aa: CASSELRQLNSPLHF; cdr3_nt: TGTGCCAGCAGTGAACTAAGGCAGTTGAATTCACCCCTCCACTTT
clone_size: NA; v_call: TRBV5-3; d_call: TRBD1; j_call: TRBJ2-1; cdr3_aa: CARSRDRGRRAYNEQFF; cdr3_nt: TGTGCCAGAAGCCGAGACAGGGGTCGAAGGGCCTACAATGAGCAGTTCTTC
clone_size: NA; v_call: TRBV7-3; d_call: NA; j_call: TRBJ1-1; cdr3_aa: CASSLSSGFEAFF; cdr3_nt: TGTGCCAGCAGCTTAAGTTCAGGGTTTGAAGCTTTCTTT
clone_size: NA; v_call: TRBV7-2; d_call: NA; j_call: TRBJ1-1; cdr3_aa: CASREWGAEAFF; cdr3_nt: TGTGCCAGCAGGGAATGGGGGGCTGAAGCTTTCTTT
clone_size: NA; v_call: TRBV6-1; d_call: NA; j_call: TRBJ2-5; cdr3_aa: CASSGRVGRETQYF; cdr3_nt: TGTGCCAGCAGTGGGCGGGTCGGACGGGAGACCCAGTACTTC
clone_size: NA; v_call: TRBV6-6; d_call: NA; j_call: TRBJ1-2; cdr3_aa: CASGGTYGYTF; cdr3_nt: TGTGCCAGCGGGGGGACCTATGGCTACACCTTC
clone_size: NA; v_call: TRBV27; d_call: TRBD1; j_call: TRBJ2-7; cdr3_aa: CASSTSSGTGKGYEQYF; cdr3_nt: TGTGCCAGCAGTACCTCCTCCGGGACAGGGAAGGGCTACGAGCAGTACTTC
clone_size: NA; v_call: TRBV4-3; d_call: TRBD1; j_call: TRBJ1-3; cdr3_aa: CASSLSGQGGNTIYF; cdr3_nt: TGCGCCAGCAGCCTATCGGGACAGGGGGGAAACACCATATATTTT
clone_size: NA; v_call: TRBV27; d_call: TRBD1; j_call: TRBJ1-2; cdr3_aa: CASSFNLDRAIAGYGYTF; cdr3_nt: TGTGCCAGCAGTTTTAACTTGGACAGGGCAATTGCTGGCTATGGCTACACCTTC
clone_size: NA; v_call: TRBV28; d_call: NA; j_call: TRBJ1-6; cdr3_aa: CASSDPGHSNSPLHF; cdr3_nt: TGTGCCAGCAGTGACCCGGGACACAGCAATTCACCCCTCCACTTT
clone_size: NA; v_call: TRBV5-1; d_call: TRBD1; j_call: TRBJ1-1; cdr3_aa: CASSFIRGEGARTEAFF; cdr3_nt: TGCGCCAGCAGCTTCATCCGAGGTGAGGGGGCGCGGACTGAAGCTTTCTTT
clone_size: NA; v_call: TRBV18; d_call: NA; j_call: TRBJ1-6; cdr3_aa: CASSPWDINSPLHF; cdr3_nt: TGTGCCAGCTCACCATGGGACATTAATTCACCCCTCCACTTT
clone_size: NA; v_call: TRBV10-2; d_call: NA; j_call: TRBJ1-3; cdr3_aa: CASSEVPVSGNTIYF; cdr3_nt: TGCGCCAGCAGTGAGGTCCCGGTCTCTGGAAACACCATATATTTT
clone_size: NA; v_call: TRBV4-1; d_call: NA; j_call: TRBJ1-1; cdr3_aa: CASSQGSGVGTEAFF; cdr3_nt: TGCGCCAGCAGCCAAGGGAGTGGGGTGGGCACTGAAGCTTTCTTT